Below, one T cell receptor (beta chain) is given with its context. Its antigen is unknown. Amplification used 60 Vbeta primers and 13 Jbeta primers. Produced via immunoSEQ multiplex PCR; TCRdb's table is partial and in-frame only. This sample has about 230,000 clones; around 80% occur once, and the top ten carry 0.45% to 0.5%. The germline CDR1 and CDR2 sequences are SNHLY and FYNNEI. The CDR3 spans 17 residues. With V trimmed by 6 bases and J by 0 bases, 9 bases remained unmatched. This record belongs to a study of cytomegalovirus exposure and HLA in healthy donors. Findings and limits, study-wide: The study designated 150 or so TCR beta chains cytomegalovirus-associated. When analyzed later, the rates of TCR association showed variation by HLA locus, with DRB1 the most and HLA-C the fewest. With later analysis, a missense DCLRE1C variant became linked to TCR beta V- and J-gene trimming.

This chain uses TRBV2 with TRBJ2-1; 9 bases agree with TRBD2. Sequencing was carried out using PBMCs. This clonotype was obtained from a boy aged 10-17 years in good health and CMV-seronegative. The CDR3 spells CASSAGTSRSSYNEQFF. DNA for the CDR3: TGTGCCAGCAGCGCCGGGACTAGCCGGAGCTCCTACAATGAGCAGTTCTTC. Looking up the rest from reference TRBV2 and TRBJ2-1 gives the full variable domain: EPEVTQTPSHQVTQMGQEVILRCVPISNHLYFYWYRQILGQKVEFLVSFYNNEISEKSEIFDDQFSVERPDGSNFTLKIRSTKLEDSAMYFCASSAGTSRSSYNEQFFGPGTRLTVL.